This entry lists 9 T cell receptor beta chains sequenced from one sample in a study of T cell changes during pregnancy in multiple sclerosis (dated by TCRdb to the late 2010s). The library relied on the immunoSEQ multiplex PCR assay. Not all clones reach the TCRdb copy of this immuneACCESS table, which keeps in-frame sequences only. Checked studies attribute under half of the gap to unresolved V genes and leave the rest unexplained. Here the sample has 75,000 to 95,000 clones; around 90% occur a single time. Approximately 1% of the sample belongs to the ten largest clones. Sequences were derived from peripheral blood, sampled in the first trimester of pregnancy. Every receptor here comes from a female donor in good health, enrolled as a control in a pregnancy study.

The gene calls are TRBV19 and TRBJ1-6; 9 bases agree with TRBD1. Trimming took 5 bases from V and 7 from J; bases not matched to a gene: 6. Germline V gives CDR1 LNHDA, CDR2 SQIVND (reference sequence). CDR3 size: 15 residues. The DNA of the CDR3 is TGTGCCAGTAGTGGCACAGGGGGCGACAATTCACCCCTCCACTTT. This encodes CASSGTGGDNSPLHF. The full variable domain, its missing parts supplied by reference TRBV19 and TRBJ1-6, is DGGITQSPKYLFRKEGQNVTLSCEQNLNHDAMYWYRQDPGQGLRLIYYSQIVNDFQKGDIAEGYSVSREKKESFPLTVTSAQKNPTAFYLCASSGTGGDNSPLHFGNGTRLTVT.

The gene calls are TRBV6-5 and TRBJ1-2; 7 nucleotides match TRBD1. Looked up from germline, CDR1 is MNHEY and CDR2 is SVGAGI. This CDR3 has 15 residues. Trimming at V came to 2 bases and at J to 8 bases, leaving 11 bases not matched to a gene. CDR3 bases: TGTGCCAGCAGTTACCTTGCTGACAGGGTTGGCGGCTACACCTTC. Its protein product is CASSYLADRVGGYTF.

This clone appeared a few times. This chain joins TRBV7-8 and TRBJ2-1; D is ambiguous. The germline V gene encodes CDR1 SGHVS and CDR2 FQNEAQ. Trimming shortened V by 1 base and J by 3 bases, and 7 bases separated the two germline ends. The CDR3 covers 14 residues. CDR3 bases: TGTGCCAGCAGCTTAGAGCACAGCTACAATGAGCAGTTCTTC. This codes for CASSLEHSYNEQFF.

The chain recombines TRBV18 with TRBJ1-1, with TRBD1 matching 8 bases. The CDR3 runs to 15 residues. V lost 5 bases and J lost 3; bases outside the gene matches: 8. CDR1 and CDR2 (germline): KGHSH, LQKENI. The CDR3 sequence: CASSNGAQGDTEAFF. CDR3 DNA sequence: TGTGCCAGCTCAAACGGGGCACAGGGGGACACTGAAGCTTTCTTT.

The CDR3 here is CSVEGTSGPTGELFF. In nucleotides, the CDR3 is TGCAGCGTTGAGGGGACTAGCGGACCCACCGGGGAGCTGTTTTTT. This chain links TRBV29-1 with TRBJ2-2; 11 nucleotides line up with TRBD2. The CDR3 totals 15 residues. J was trimmed by 4 bases and V by 3 bases; bases with no gene match: 4. Germline CDR1 is SQVTM and CDR2 is ANQGSEA.

The chain carries TRBV5-6 and TRBJ2-5; maybe TRBD2 (5 bases). V lost 4 bases and J 5 bases, leaving 18 bases between the germline ends. The CDR3 totals 15 residues. CDR1 SGHDT and CDR2 YYEEEE come from the germline V gene. Here the CDR3 reads CASSRDEGWLETQYF. The CDR3 bases are TGTGCCAGCAGCCGTGATGAGGGATGGTTGGAGACCCAGTACTTC.

The chain uses TRBV5-8 and TRBJ1-4, with D maybe TRBD1 (6 bases). The CDR3 is made up of 18 amino acids. The germline V gene has CDR1 SGHTS and CDR2 YDEGEE. Trimming pared 3 bases from V and 4 bases from J, leaving 22 bases between. Here the CDR3 reads CASSSRLPGHMSNEKLFF. The CDR3 DNA reads as TGTGCCAGCAGCTCCCGCTTACCGGGACACATGAGTAATGAAAAACTGTTTTTT. The full variable domain, rest sourced from reference TRBV5-8 and TRBJ1-4, is EAGVTQSPTHLIKTRGQQATLRCSPISGHTSVYWYQQALGLGLQFLLWYDEGEERNRGNFPPRFSGRQFPNYSSELNVNALELEDSALYLCASSSRLPGHMSNEKLFFGSGTQLSVL.

V and J are TRBV27 and TRBJ2-2, with 11 bases fitting TRBD1. The germline CDR1 and CDR2 sequences are MNHEY and SMNVEV (reference sequence). The junction had 4 bases not matched to a gene; V was cut back by 3 bases and J by 7 bases. CDR3 length: 15 residues. This chain's CDR3 is CASSFRDRGIGELFF. DNA of the CDR3: TGTGCCAGCAGTTTCAGGGACAGGGGGATCGGGGAGCTGTTTTTT.

The genes are TRBV30 and TRBJ1-5; D may be TRBD1 (6 bases). The CDR3 runs 14 residues. Germline loops: CDR1 GTSNPN, CDR2 SVGIG (reference sequence). Deletions cut 0 bases from V and 5 bases from J, with 11 bases between. The CDR3, as DNA: TGTGCCTGGAGTGTCCGCAGGGGCTATCAGCCCCAGCATTTT. This gives the protein CAWSVRRGYQPQHF.